The next 18 T cell receptor beta chains were all read from a single sample in a study of T cells in Graves' hyperthyroidism and ophthalmopathy. Amplified TCR beta CDR3 regions came from RNA transcripts. HTBI primers drove first-round RT-PCR of the TCR CDR3. In TCRdb, the multiplex PCR reads were re-called with MiXCR into one record per CDR3 protein. The sample contains about 720,000 distinct CDR3 sequences, roughly 17% of which appear only once. The sequencing input was blood. These receptor sequences come from a man between 18 and 29 years old with Graves' hyperthyroidism.

The chain employs TRBV19 and TRBJ2-5; D assignment may be TRBD1 or TRBD2 (5 bases each). CDR3 length: 15 amino acids. V gave up 9 bases and J gave up 1 base, with 18 bases separating them. Germline CDR1 reads LNHDA; CDR2 reads SQIVND (reference sequence). The DNA for the CDR3 is TGTGCCAGCAGCCAAGCCCGGGACGGCCAAGAGACCCAGTACTTC. Amino acids: CASSQARDGQETQYF.

As regards this clonotype: A much more abundant neighbour one base away suggests this may be a read error. DNA of the CDR3: TGTGCCAGCAGTTACTCAGCAGGATTCACTGAAGCTTCCTTT. Protein: CASSYSAGFTEASF. This chain connects TRBV6-2 or TRBV6-3 to TRBJ1-1, with D unresolved. Germline CDR1 is MNHEY and CDR2 is SVGEGT. This CDR3 region has 14 residues.

The rearrangement uses TRBV28 and TRBJ1-4, with a possible D match to TRBD1 (5 bases). CDR1 and CDR2 (germline): MDHEN, SYDVKM. The V gene lost 2 bases and the J gene lost 0 bases, with 13 bases spanning the gap. CDR3 length equals 17 residues. Here the CDR3 DNA reads TGTGCCAGCAGTTTAGCACAGGACGACCCAACTAATGAAAAACTGTTTTTT. Translating gives CASSLAQDDPTNEKLFF. Complete variable domain (other parts from reference TRBV28 and TRBJ1-4): DVKVTQSSRYLVKRTGEKVFLECVQDMDHENMFWYRQDPGLGLRLIYFSYDVKMKEKGDIPEGYSVSREKKERFSLILESASTNQTSMYLCASSLAQDDPTNEKLFFGSGTQLSVL.

V gene TRBV2 combines with J gene TRBJ2-2; TRBD2 is a possible D gene (6 bases). The V gene's germline CDR1 is SNHLY and CDR2 FYNNEI. Between the trimmed V and J ends, which lost 5 bases and 1 base, there was a span of 14 bases. The CDR3 consists of 16 residues. The DNA for the CDR3 is TGTGCCAGCAGTCCAACCGGGGGAATGAACACCGGGGAGCTGTTTTTT. Its translation: CASSPTGGMNTGELFF.

The chain recombines TRBV4-1 with TRBJ2-7; D may correspond to TRBD1 or TRBD2 (5 bases each). From germline, CDR1 is MGHRA and CDR2 YSYEKL. The CDR3 contains 15 residues. Trimming took 1 base from V and 2 from J, leaving 12 bases between them. The CDR3 nucleotides read TGCGCCAGCAGCCAAGGAGGGGCCCTAACCTACGAGCAGTACTTC. Residues: CASSQGGALTYEQYF.

In its sample, this clonotype was seen many times. CDR3 sequence reads: CASSLAAGGYEQYF. In DNA, the CDR3 is TGCGCCAGCAGCTTGGCTGCAGGAGGTTACGAGCAGTACTTC. V and J are TRBV5-1 and TRBJ2-7; a possible D gene is TRBD2 (5 bases). The CDR3 totals 14 residues. Germline V gene lookup returns CDR1 SGHRS and CDR2 YFSETQ. The V and J ends lost 0 bases and 4 bases respectively, with 11 bases between them.

V usage is TRBV5-1 and J usage is TRBJ1-5, with D possibly being TRBD1 (6 bases). The CDR3 loop spans 17 amino acids. Trimming pared 0 bases from V and 1 base from J, leaving 14 bases between. Germline loops: CDR1 SGHRS, CDR2 YFSETQ. The CDR3 loop reads CASSLEPPGASNQPQHF. Here the CDR3 DNA reads TGCGCCAGCAGCTTGGAGCCGCCAGGGGCCAGCAATCAGCCCCAGCATTTT.

This clonotype was recorded a few times. The J gene is TRBJ1-1, the V gene TRBV30; 8 bases are shared with TRBD1. CDR3 length: 14 amino acids. The trim removed 1 base at V and 4 bases at J, leaving 5 bases unmatched. CDR1 GTSNPN and CDR2 SVGIG come from the germline V gene (reference sequence). For the CDR3, the DNA is TGTGCCTGGAGTGGACAGGGGATTCGCACTGAAGCTTTCTTT. Protein product: CAWSGQGIRTEAFF.

Many counts were recorded for this clonotype. The rearrangement joins TRBV28 to TRBJ1-5; TRBD1 might be the D (6 bases). Germline CDR1 MDHEN, CDR2 SYDVKM. Trimming stripped 0 bases from V and 5 bases from J, with 8 bases between. CDR3 size: 14 residues. The CDR3 protein is CASSLWGAHQPQHF. The CDR3 DNA follows: TGTGCCAGCAGTTTATGGGGGGCTCATCAGCCCCAGCATTTT.

Remarks on this clonotype: A read error may be the cause here, since a much bigger clone is one base away. This chain connects TRBV7-3 to TRBJ1-2, with 7 bases that match TRBD1. Per the germline V gene, CDR1 is SGHTA and CDR2 is FQGTGA. The CDR3 covers 13 residues. The DNA of the CDR3 is TGTGCCAGCAGCCAAAGGACAGGCTATGGCTACATCTTC. Its translation: CASSQRTGYGYIF.

This clonotype occurred many times. The chain is built from TRBV29-1 and TRBJ2-3; D not resolved. CDR1 is SQVTM and CDR2 is ANQGSEA in the germline V gene. Trimming stripped 1 base from V and 4 bases from J, with 9 bases between. CDR3 size: 13 residues. The CDR3 here is CSVEGGEADTQYF. The CDR3 coding sequence is TGCAGCGTTGAAGGAGGAGAGGCAGATACGCAGTATTTT.

This clonotype was observed many times. This chain connects TRBV11-1 to TRBJ2-5, with D tentatively TRBD1 or TRBD2 (5 bases each). Germline V gene data show CDR1 as SGHAT and CDR2 as FQDESV (reference sequence). V gave up 5 bases and J gave up 6 bases, with 16 bases separating them. CDR3 size: 14 residues. The CDR3 sequence is CASSVHVGTQTQYF. CDR3 bases: TGTGCCAGCAGCGTTCACGTTGGGACCCAGACCCAGTACTTC.

The V gene is TRBV3-1, the J gene TRBJ2-1; D may be TRBD2 (6 bases). The CDR3 spans 12 residues. The germline V and J ends were trimmed by 1 base and 13 bases, with 11 bases remaining between them. Germline values: CDR1 LGHDT, CDR2 YNNKEL (reference sequence). The CDR3 nucleotides are TGTGCCAGCAGCCAAGTCAAGGCGGGACAGTTCTTC. Amino acids: CASSQVKAGQFF.

A few counts support this clonotype. The chain uses TRBV3-1 and TRBJ2-7, with a tentative D call TRBD2 (6 bases). Trimming left V 0 bases short and J 6 bases short, with 12 bases between. Looked up from germline, CDR1 is LGHDT and CDR2 is YNNKEL (reference sequence). The CDR3 contains 14 residues. The CDR3 loop reads CASSQEVGGSEQYF. As DNA, the CDR3 is TGTGCCAGCAGCCAAGAGGTCGGGGGTTCCGAGCAGTACTTC.

This clonotype has a handful of counts. The chain joins TRBV13 to TRBJ2-1; no definite D call. Germline V gene sequence: CDR1 PRHDT, CDR2 FYEKMQ (reference sequence). CDR3 length: 12 amino acids. Trimming took 2 bases from V and 8 from J, leaving 7 bases between them. In nucleotides, the CDR3 is TGTGCCAGCAGCTTATCGCAGGATGAGCAGTTCTTC. Its translation is CASSLSQDEQFF. Full variable domain (outside the CDR3, taken from reference TRBV13 and TRBJ2-1): AAGVIQSPRHLIKEKRETATLKCYPIPRHDTVYWYQQGPGQDPQFLISFYEKMQSDKGSIPDRFSAQQFSDYHSELNMSSLELGDSALYFCASSLSQDEQFFGPGTRLTVL.

This clonotype was counted only a few times. The chain links TRBV20-1 to TRBJ1-5; D remains ambiguous. This CDR3 comprises 14 residues. V lost 3 bases to trimming and J lost 2 bases, with 11 bases between them. Germline CDR1 DFQATT, CDR2 SNEGSKA (reference sequence). Here the CDR3 reads CSARGRDGNQPQHF. In DNA, the CDR3 is TGCAGTGCTAGGGGGAGGGATGGCAATCAGCCCCAGCATTTT.

V and J are TRBV20-1 and TRBJ2-2; TRBD1 aligns across 7 bases. The CDR3 is 14 amino acids. V lost 5 bases and J lost 0; bases outside the gene matches: 3. The germline V gene has CDR1 DFQATT and CDR2 SNEGSKA (reference sequence). The CDR3 DNA reads TGCAGTGCTCCAGGGACAGCGAACACCGGGGAGCTGTTTTTT. Its protein product is CSAPGTANTGELFF.

The chain recombines TRBV20-1 with TRBJ2-1, with D unresolved. Per the germline V gene, CDR1 is DFQATT and CDR2 is SNEGSKA (reference sequence). The CDR3 contains 14 residues. V lost 3 bases, J lost 1 base, and 10 bases lay in between. CDR3 region: CSARRPWSYNEQFF. CDR3 in DNA: TGCAGTGCTAGGCGTCCGTGGTCCTACAATGAGCAGTTCTTC.